The 18 T cell receptor beta chains in this list originate from one sample, sequenced in a study of blood T cell repertoires in COVID-19. TCRdb's table, derived via immunoSEQ multiplex PCR, lists solely in-frame clones and lacks some. This table has about 400,000 clones, roughly 90% appearing once. Sequenced sample: PBMCs or T cells enriched from blood (not recorded which). Receptor source: a woman in her twenties or thirties who had recovered from COVID-19.

The J gene is TRBJ2-7, the V gene TRBV24-1; 9 bases match TRBD1. The V gene's germline CDR1 is KGHDR and CDR2 SFDVKD. This CDR3 comprises 15 residues. With 4 bases clipped from V and 8 bases from J, the junction kept 11 bases outside the gene matches. CDR3: CATSEPGQGISKQYF. CDR3 DNA: TGTGCCACCAGTGAGCCGGGACAGGGTATTAGCAAGCAGTACTTC.

The rearrangement links TRBV28 to TRBJ1-1; unclear D gene. The germline V gene encodes CDR1 MDHEN and CDR2 SYDVKM. V was cut by 6 bases and J by 5 bases, with 19 bases left in between. The CDR3 spans 15 residues. This chain's CDR3 is CASSLGGVWRTEAFF. The DNA for the CDR3 is TGTGCCAGCAGCCTAGGTGGGGTTTGGAGGACTGAAGCTTTCTTT.

The chain recombines TRBV12-3 or TRBV12-4 with TRBJ1-2; 7 nucleotides line up with TRBD1. The CDR3 is made up of 13 amino acids. The ends lost 6 bases at V and 7 bases at J; junction bases unmatched: 8. The CDR3 reads CASSIDRAAGYTF. The CDR3 coding sequence is TGTGCCAGCAGCATCGACAGGGCTGCTGGCTACACCTTC.

This sequence joins TRBV7-2 and TRBJ2-1; 10 nucleotides line up with TRBD2. CDR1 SGHTA and CDR2 FQGNSA come from the germline V gene. The CDR3 loop spans 15 amino acids. Trimming cost V 5 bases and J 5 bases; bases outside gene matches: 6. The CDR3 sequence: CASSAQREGHNEQFF. CDR3 DNA: TGTGCCAGCAGCGCCCAGCGGGAGGGCCACAATGAGCAGTTCTTC. Complete variable domain (other parts from reference TRBV7-2 and TRBJ2-1): GAGVSQSPSNKVTEKGKDVELRCDPISGHTALYWYRQSLGQGLEFLIYFQGNSAPDKSGLPSDRFSAERTGGSVSTLTIQRTQQEDSAVYLCASSAQREGHNEQFFGPGTRLTVL.

This chain uses TRBV29-1 with TRBJ1-6, with D hard to call. The CDR3 sequence is 14 residues long. V lost 8 bases and J lost 7, with 18 bases in between. The germline gives CDR1 SQVTM, CDR2 ANQGSEA. The DNA for the CDR3 is TGCAGCCCTTTCGCCGCGGGAGAGAATTCACCCCTCCACTTT. Translation: CSPFAAGENSPLHF.

The chain uses TRBV28 and TRBJ2-1; D may be TRBD2 (6 bases). V lost 5 bases and J lost 5, with 25 bases in between. Germline V CDR1 and CDR2: MDHEN, SYDVKM. The CDR3 extends over 18 amino acids. The CDR3 reads CASSISLGRRDRDNEQFF. In DNA form, the CDR3 reads TGTGCCAGCAGTATATCGCTGGGTCGGCGGGATAGGGACAATGAGCAGTTCTTC.

The rearrangement joins TRBV3-1 (or the pseudogene TRBV3-2) to TRBJ2-7; maybe TRBD1 (6 bases). The germline V gene encodes CDR1 LGHDT and CDR2 YNNKEL (reference sequence). CDR3 length: 16 residues. Trimming took 7 bases from V and 3 from J, leaving 22 bases between them. The CDR3 sequence: CASTSYHGTSHYEQYF. CDR3 DNA: TGTGCCAGCACCTCATACCACGGGACAAGCCACTACGAGCAGTACTTC.

The CDR3 reads CASSISYFLGGPGLNEQYF. For the CDR3, the DNA is TGTGCCAGTAGTATCTCTTATTTTCTGGGGGGGCCAGGGCTGAACGAGCAGTACTTC. This chain uses TRBV19 with TRBJ2-7, with D perhaps TRBD2 (7 bases). V was clipped by 3 bases and J by 5 bases, with 29 bases between them. Per the germline V gene, CDR1 is LNHDA and CDR2 is SQIVND (reference sequence). The CDR3 is made up of 19 amino acids.

V gene TRBV4-1 combines with J gene TRBJ2-7; no definite D call. With 2 bases removed from V and 2 bases from J, the gap between germline ends came to 7 bases. This CDR3 is built from 13 residues. The germline CDR1 and CDR2 sequences are MGHRA and YSYEKL. The CDR3 DNA follows: TGCGCCAGCAGCCAACAGATAACCTACGAGCAGTACTTC. Protein product: CASSQQITYEQYF.

This clone was detected only once. The chain has TRBV5-6 and TRBJ1-1; a possible D gene is TRBD1 (6 bases). V lost 1 base to trimming and J lost 3 bases, with 13 bases between them. The germline gives CDR1 SGHDT, CDR2 YYEEEE. The CDR3 length is 15 residues. The CDR3 DNA sequence: TGTGCCAGCAGCTTGAATGGCGCAGGGGACACTGAAGCTTTCTTT. Its translation: CASSLNGAGDTEAFF.

About this clone: The sample holds other DNA sequences that translate to the same CDR3. The V call is TRBV18, the J call TRBJ2-3, with 9 bases fitting TRBD1. The CDR3 has 14 residues. V shed 3 bases and J 3 bases; nucleotides not matched to a gene: 1. From germline, CDR1 is KGHSH and CDR2 LQKENI. The CDR3 DNA is TGTGCCAGCTCACCGGGACAGGGAACAGATACGCAGTATTTT. Encoded protein: CASSPGQGTDTQYF.

Points on this clone: The same CDR3 arises from other DNA sequences in this sample as well. The gene calls are TRBV10-3 and TRBJ2-1; 8 bases align to TRBD1. This CDR3 region has 14 residues. Trimming cost V 4 bases and J 4 bases; bases outside gene matches: 3. Looked up from germline, CDR1 is ENHRY and CDR2 is SYGVKD. DNA for the CDR3: TGTGCCATCAGTGGACAGGGGAGTTACAATGAGCAGTTCTTC. Its protein product is CAISGQGSYNEQFF.

The J gene is TRBJ1-2, the V gene TRBV6-2 or TRBV6-3, with D tentatively TRBD1 (5 bases). This CDR3 contains 12 residues. The germline V and J ends were trimmed by 4 bases and 3 bases, with 6 bases remaining between them. Looked up from germline, CDR1 is MNHEY and CDR2 is SVGEGT. CDR3 DNA sequence: TGTGCCAGCAGTTTACAGGACTATGGCTACACCTTC. Translation gives CASSLQDYGYTF.

The chain is built from TRBV12-3 or TRBV12-4 and TRBJ1-6; D possibly corresponds to TRBD1 (6 bases). Trimming removed 6 bases from V and 10 bases from J, with 10 bases in between. CDR3 length: 12 amino acids. CDR3 sequence reads: CASSAQGSPLHF. For the CDR3, the DNA is TGTGCCAGCAGCGCACAGGGCTCACCCCTCCACTTT.

The chain is built from TRBV25-1 and TRBJ1-6, with no clear D. Germline CDR1 and CDR2: MGHDK and SYGVNS. With 1 base removed from V and 5 bases from J, the gap between germline ends came to 12 bases. The length of the CDR3 is 16 residues. CDR3 nucleotide sequence: TGTGCCAGCAGTGAATTAGAAGGGAGAGATAATTCACCCCTCCACTTT. Its translation is CASSELEGRDNSPLHF. The entire variable domain, with the rest obtained from reference TRBV25-1 and TRBJ1-6, is as follows: EADIYQTPRYLVIGTGKKITLECSQTMGHDKMYWYQQDPGMELHLIHYSYGVNSTEKGDLSSESTVSRIRTEHFPLTLESARPSHTSQYLCASSELEGRDNSPLHFGNGTRLTVT.

The chain is built from TRBV5-1 and TRBJ2-5; D is perhaps TRBD1 (6 bases). Between the trimmed V and J ends, which lost 3 bases and 4 bases, there was a span of 13 bases. This CDR3 has 14 amino acids. CDR1 and CDR2 from the germline V gene are SGHRS and YFSETQ. CDR3 loop: CASSYTGPRETQYF. The CDR3 DNA is TGCGCCAGCAGCTACACAGGGCCGCGAGAGACCCAGTACTTC.

This chain joins TRBV4-1 and TRBJ2-7; no definite D call. The CDR3 spans 14 residues. Germline CDR1 reads MGHRA; CDR2 reads YSYEKL. V shed 1 base and J shed 0 bases, with 7 bases lying between them. The CDR3 DNA is TGCGCCAGCAGCCAAGCCCACGGCTCCTACGAGCAGTACTTC. It specifies CASSQAHGSYEQYF.

The V call is TRBV29-1, the J call TRBJ1-1; D not certain. V shed 3 bases and J shed 9 bases, with 8 bases lying between them. The length of the CDR3 is 10 residues. Germline CDR1 and CDR2: SQVTM and ANQGSEA. The CDR3 sequence is CSVERAQAFF. The CDR3 bases are TGCAGCGTTGAGAGGGCCCAAGCTTTCTTT. The full variable domain, its missing parts supplied by reference TRBV29-1 and TRBJ1-1, is SAVISQKPSRDICQRGTSLTIQCQVDSQVTMMFWYRQQPGQSLTLIATANQGSEATYESGFVIDKFPISRPNLTFSTLTVSNMSPEDSSIYLCSVERAQAFFGQGTRLTVV.